This TCR beta chain was observed in a study of T cells after yellow fever vaccination. Broader study findings: Once the booster was given, most primary-vaccination clones reappeared, at just over 95% for CD4 and more than 85% for CD8. Clonotypes appearing in both CD4 and CD8 compartments existed, and their share was small.

Production of TCR cDNA was by 5'RACE template switching, which also added a universal primer site and UMIs. TCRdb independently ran MiXCR on the 5' RACE reads; one entry per CDR3 protein. The sample has about 68,000 distinct CDR3 sequences; over 6% are singletons. Concerning this clonotype itself: Its antigen is as yet unknown.

The CDR3 loop spans 22 amino acids. CDR1 is SGHRS and CDR2 is YFSETQ in the germline V gene. J gave up 2 bases and V 3 bases, and 25 bases lay outside the gene matches. The sequence came from a man aged 18 to 30 who received the YFV17D yellow fever vaccine. This material consisted of CD8+ T cells sorted from PBMCs, taken more than 40 days after the first yellow fever vaccination. The genes are TRBV5-1 and TRBJ2-1; 8 nucleotides align to TRBD2. The CDR3 spells CASSSRWSIPGGGRRPYNEQFF. The CDR3 bases are TGCGCCAGCAGCTCCCGATGGAGTATCCCGGGCGGGGGGAGAAGGCCCTACAATGAGCAGTTCTTC.